The sequence of this TCR beta chain was determined in a study of T cell responses to AZD1222 COVID-19 vaccine (dated by TCRdb to about 2021). Turning to the overall study: A total of more than 230 trial participants underwent TCR sequencing, of whom some 210 received two doses of AZD1222 and about 25 received two doses of the MenACWY control vaccine. Trial participants were enrolled into age subgroups of 18-55, 56-69 and 70-plus years, which contained about 160, 30 and 59 TCR-sequenced participants, respectively. On the study overall, not on this receptor specifically: The 56-69-year group was small, and its depth increase did not reach significance, likely because of low power. CD4 TCRs associated with the vaccine covered the entire spike protein, and the dominant responses were in regions 160-218 and 743-854. Conclusions about previously exposed vaccinees are limited because only six or seven AZD1222 recipients were SARS-CoV-2 seropositive at baseline. Because no day 14 peak-response samples were available, repertoires were characterized only after the peak T cell response. Reportedly, almost half of the unique spike-specific TCRs recognized epitopes lying outside the regions that are mutated in the B.1.351 and B.1.1.7 variants. Participants were mostly white British and included more females than males, and it was suggested by the authors that clonal diversity may have been underestimated. After two AZD1222 doses, spike-specific TCR breadth and depth were significantly higher than at day 0 and than in MenACWY recipients.

The CDR3 regions of human TCRbeta chains were subjected to immunosequencing. In the authors' own workflow: TCRs in the repertoires were compared against a reference library of SARS-CoV-2-specific TCRs that had been generated with the MIRA antigen-specificity platform. Breadth was defined as the fraction of unique TCRs that were SARS-CoV-2-associated, and depth was defined as the fraction of total T cells that were SARS-CoV-2-associated. Using the MIRA data, every spike-specific TCR was mapped to the spike region that the TCR reacted to and assigned to either a CD4 or a CD8 class. Log10-transformed breadth and depth values were compared by one-way ANOVA with Sidak's multiple comparisons tests. TCRdb took over this immuneACCESS table, retaining in-frame rearrangements with V and J assigned. Such tables are incomplete; in checked studies, under half of the missing clones stem from an unresolved V gene, and the remainder is unexplained. V and J calls and clone size are given by that table; D and trimming were obtained from the DNA. Recorded for this sample are 110,000 or so clones; approximately 88% of them occurred a single time. Jointly, the top ten make up approximately 6.5% of the sample.

Comment on this clone: The antigen it recognizes is unknown. Per-base quality was not reported, and no clone a single base away is much larger than it.

V is pruned by 4 bases and J by 6 bases, leaving 3 bases of the junction without a gene match. The CDR1 and CDR2 encoded by the germline V gene are SNHLY and FYNNEI. The CDR3 runs 14 amino acids, cysteine and phenylalanine included. The CDR3 DNA has 42 bases and is translated from base 1. The sample's time point label is to be understood as: about 28 days (+/-7) after the second vaccine dose. Because spike-specific TCR depth and breadth did not differ between the two schedules, AZD1222 recipients who got a second dose at roughly 4 weeks were pooled with those who got a second dose at roughly 12 weeks. Vaccinee samples came from UK trials COV001 and COV002, including a single-blind randomized controlled phase 2/3 trial of AZD1222 (ChAdOx1 nCoV-19) in healthy adults. For TCRbeta chain sequencing, PBMC samples from trial participants were taken at day 0 and at day 28 after the second dose.

The sequence is built from TRBV2 and TRBJ1-5, with TRBD1 matching 10 junction bases. The TCR sequence derives from an adult who received the AZD1222 COVID-19 vaccine. The sample here was peripheral blood, taken 28 days after the second AZD1222 dose. The CDR3 reads as follows: CASSGQGAVQPQHF. The DNA is as follows: TGTGCCAGCAGTGGACAGGGGGCTGTTCAGCCCCAGCATTTT.